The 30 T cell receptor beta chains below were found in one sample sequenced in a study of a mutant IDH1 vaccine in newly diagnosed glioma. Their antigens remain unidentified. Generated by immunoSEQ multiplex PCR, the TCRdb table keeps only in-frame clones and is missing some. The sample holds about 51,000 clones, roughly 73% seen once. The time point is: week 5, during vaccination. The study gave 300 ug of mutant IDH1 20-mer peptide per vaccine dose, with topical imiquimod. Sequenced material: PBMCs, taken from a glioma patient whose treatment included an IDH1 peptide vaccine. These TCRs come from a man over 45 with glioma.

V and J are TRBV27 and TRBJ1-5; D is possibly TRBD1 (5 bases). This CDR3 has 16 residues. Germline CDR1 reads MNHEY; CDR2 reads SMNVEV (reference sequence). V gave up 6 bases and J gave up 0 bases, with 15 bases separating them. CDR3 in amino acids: CASRPSDRDSNQPQHF. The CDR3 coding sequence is TGTGCCAGCAGACCTAGCGACAGAGATAGCAATCAGCCCCAGCATTTT.

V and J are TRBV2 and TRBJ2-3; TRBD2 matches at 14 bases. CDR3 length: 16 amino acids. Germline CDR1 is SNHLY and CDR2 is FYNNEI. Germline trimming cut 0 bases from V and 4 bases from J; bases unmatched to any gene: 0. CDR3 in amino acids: CASSEATSGGADTQYF. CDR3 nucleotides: TGTGCCAGCAGTGAAGCGACTAGCGGGGGGGCAGATACGCAGTATTTT.

This CDR3 reads CASSPGRLRTEAFF. The DNA of the CDR3 is TGCGCCAGCAGCCCAGGACGGCTGAGGACTGAAGCTTTCTTT. The chain has TRBV5-1 and TRBJ1-1; D is unresolved. V was shortened by 4 bases and J by 5 bases, with 15 bases between the two germline ends. Germline V CDR1 and CDR2: SGHRS, YFSETQ. CDR3 length: 14 residues. Complete variable domain (other parts from reference TRBV5-1 and TRBJ1-1): KAGVTQTPRYLIKTRGQQVTLSCSPISGHRSVSWYQQTPGQGLQFLFEYFSETQRNKGNFPGRFSGRQFSNSRSEMNVSTLELGDSALYLCASSPGRLRTEAFFGQGTRLTVV.

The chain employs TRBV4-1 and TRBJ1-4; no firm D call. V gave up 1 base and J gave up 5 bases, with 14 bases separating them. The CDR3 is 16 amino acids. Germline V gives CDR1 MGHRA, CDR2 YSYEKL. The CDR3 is CASSQGSGRKNEKLFF. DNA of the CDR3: TGCGCCAGCAGCCAAGGATCGGGGAGGAAAAATGAAAAACTGTTTTTT.

CDR3 residues: CASSRTSGRDEQFF. The CDR3, as DNA: TGTGCCAGCAGTCGGACTAGCGGGCGGGATGAGCAGTTCTTC. This chain uses TRBV5-5 with TRBJ2-1; 11 nucleotides agree with TRBD2. CDR1 is SGHKS, CDR2 YYEKEE, per germline (reference sequence). CDR3 length: 14 residues. V was pared by 5 bases and J by 8 bases, with 6 bases of the junction left unmatched.

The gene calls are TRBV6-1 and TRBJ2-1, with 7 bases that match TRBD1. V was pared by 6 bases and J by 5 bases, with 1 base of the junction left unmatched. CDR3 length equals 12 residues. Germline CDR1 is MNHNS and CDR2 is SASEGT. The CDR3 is CASSDRDNEQFF. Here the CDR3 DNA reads TGTGCCAGCAGCGACAGGGACAATGAGCAGTTCTTC.

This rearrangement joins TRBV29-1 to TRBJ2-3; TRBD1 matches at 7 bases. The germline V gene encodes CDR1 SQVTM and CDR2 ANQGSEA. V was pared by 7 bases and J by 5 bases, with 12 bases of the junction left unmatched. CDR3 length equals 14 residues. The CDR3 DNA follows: TGCAGCGCTCAAGGGGGACAGTCGAGAGATACGCAGTATTTT. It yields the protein CSAQGGQSRDTQYF.

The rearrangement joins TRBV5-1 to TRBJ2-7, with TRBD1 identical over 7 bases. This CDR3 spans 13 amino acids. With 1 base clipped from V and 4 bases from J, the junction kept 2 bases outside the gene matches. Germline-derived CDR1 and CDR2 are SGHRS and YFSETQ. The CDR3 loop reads CASSLLTGYEQYF. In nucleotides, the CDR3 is TGCGCCAGCAGCTTGCTGACAGGGTACGAGCAGTACTTC.

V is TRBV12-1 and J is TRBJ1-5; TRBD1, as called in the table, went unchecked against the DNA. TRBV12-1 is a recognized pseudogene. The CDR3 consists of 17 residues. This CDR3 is CASSFGVQGQGNQPQHF. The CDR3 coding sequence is TGTGCCAGCAGCTTTGGGGTACAGGGACAGGGCAATCAGCCCCAGCATTTT.

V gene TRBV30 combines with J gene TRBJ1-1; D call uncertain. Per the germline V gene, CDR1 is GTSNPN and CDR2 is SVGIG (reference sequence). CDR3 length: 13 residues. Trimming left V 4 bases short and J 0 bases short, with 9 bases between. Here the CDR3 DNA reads TGTGCCTGGAAACTGCAGCTGAACACTGAAGCTTTCTTT. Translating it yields CAWKLQLNTEAFF.

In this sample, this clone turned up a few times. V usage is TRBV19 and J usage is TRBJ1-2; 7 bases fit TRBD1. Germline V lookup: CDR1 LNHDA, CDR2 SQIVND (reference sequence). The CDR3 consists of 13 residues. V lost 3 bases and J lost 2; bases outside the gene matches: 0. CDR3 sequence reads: CASSIRGNYGYTF. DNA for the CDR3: TGTGCCAGTAGTATCAGGGGGAACTATGGCTACACCTTC.

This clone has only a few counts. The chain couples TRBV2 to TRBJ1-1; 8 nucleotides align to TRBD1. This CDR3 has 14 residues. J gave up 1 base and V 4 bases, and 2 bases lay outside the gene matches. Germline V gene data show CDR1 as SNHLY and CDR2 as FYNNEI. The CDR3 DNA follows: TGTGCCAGCAGTGTAGGGACAGGGAACACTGAAGCTTTCTTT. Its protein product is CASSVGTGNTEAFF.

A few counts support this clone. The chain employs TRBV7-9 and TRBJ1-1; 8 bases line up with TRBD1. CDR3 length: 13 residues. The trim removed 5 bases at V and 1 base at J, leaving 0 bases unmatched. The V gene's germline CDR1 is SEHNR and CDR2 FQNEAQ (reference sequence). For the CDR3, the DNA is TGTGCCAGCAGCGACAGGGGGAACACTGAAGCTTTCTTT. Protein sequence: CASSDRGNTEAFF.

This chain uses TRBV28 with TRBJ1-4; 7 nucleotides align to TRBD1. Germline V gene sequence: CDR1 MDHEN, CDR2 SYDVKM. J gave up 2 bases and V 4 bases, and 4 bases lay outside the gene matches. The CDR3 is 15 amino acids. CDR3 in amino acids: CASSSMGQTNEKLFF. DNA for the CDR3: TGTGCCAGCAGTTCGATGGGACAGACTAATGAAAAACTGTTTTTT.

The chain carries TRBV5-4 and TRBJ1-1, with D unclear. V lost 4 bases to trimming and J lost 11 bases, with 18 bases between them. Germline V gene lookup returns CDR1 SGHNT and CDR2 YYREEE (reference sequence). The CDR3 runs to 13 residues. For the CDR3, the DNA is TGTGCCAGCAGCCCGCCGATGGGCCCGCTGGCTTTCTTT. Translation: CASSPPMGPLAFF.

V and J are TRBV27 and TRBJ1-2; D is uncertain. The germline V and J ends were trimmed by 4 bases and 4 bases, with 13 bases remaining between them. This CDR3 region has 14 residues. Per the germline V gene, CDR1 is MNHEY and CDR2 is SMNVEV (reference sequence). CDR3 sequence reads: CASSSGSWGYGYTF. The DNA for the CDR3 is TGTGCCAGCAGTTCAGGCTCTTGGGGCTATGGCTACACCTTC.

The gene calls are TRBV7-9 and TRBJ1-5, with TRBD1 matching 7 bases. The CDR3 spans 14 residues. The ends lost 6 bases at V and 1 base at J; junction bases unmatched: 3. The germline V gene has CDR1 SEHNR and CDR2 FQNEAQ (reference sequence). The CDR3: CASSLQGSNQPQHF. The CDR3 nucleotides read TGTGCCAGCAGTCTACAGGGGAGCAATCAGCCCCAGCATTTT.

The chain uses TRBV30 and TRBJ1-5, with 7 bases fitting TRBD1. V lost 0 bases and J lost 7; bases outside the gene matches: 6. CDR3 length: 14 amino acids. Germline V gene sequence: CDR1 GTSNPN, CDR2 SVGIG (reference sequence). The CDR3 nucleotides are TGTGCCTGGAGTGTGGAGACAGGGTCCCAGCCCCAGCATTTT. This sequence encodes CAWSVETGSQPQHF.

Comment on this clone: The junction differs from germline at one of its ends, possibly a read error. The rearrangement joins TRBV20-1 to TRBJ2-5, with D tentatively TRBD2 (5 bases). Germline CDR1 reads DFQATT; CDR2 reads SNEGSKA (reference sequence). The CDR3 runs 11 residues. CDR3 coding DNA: TGCAGTGCTAGCGATCGGGATCTCCCCCACTTC. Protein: CSASDRDLPHF.

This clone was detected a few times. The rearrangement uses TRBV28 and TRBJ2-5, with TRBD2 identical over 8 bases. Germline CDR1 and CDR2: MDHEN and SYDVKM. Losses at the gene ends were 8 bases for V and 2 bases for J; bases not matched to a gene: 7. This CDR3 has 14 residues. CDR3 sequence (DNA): TGTGCCAGCCTCAGCCCGGGGGGGCAAGAGACCCAGTACTTC. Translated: CASLSPGGQETQYF.

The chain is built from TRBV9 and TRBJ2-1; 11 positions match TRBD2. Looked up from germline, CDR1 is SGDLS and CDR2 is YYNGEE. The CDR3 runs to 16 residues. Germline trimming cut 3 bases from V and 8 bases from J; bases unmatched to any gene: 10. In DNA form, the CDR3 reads TGTGCCAGCAGCGCATCCATAGCGGGGGGGGGCGATGAGCAGTTCTTC. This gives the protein CASSASIAGGGDEQFF.

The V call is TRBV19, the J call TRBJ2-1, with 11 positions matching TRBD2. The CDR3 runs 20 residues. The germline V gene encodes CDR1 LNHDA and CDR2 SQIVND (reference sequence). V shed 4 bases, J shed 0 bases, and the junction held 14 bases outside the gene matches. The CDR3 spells CASSNRLRLAGPSSYNEQFF. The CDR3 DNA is TGTGCCAGTAGTAATAGATTGAGACTAGCGGGGCCAAGCTCCTACAATGAGCAGTTCTTC.

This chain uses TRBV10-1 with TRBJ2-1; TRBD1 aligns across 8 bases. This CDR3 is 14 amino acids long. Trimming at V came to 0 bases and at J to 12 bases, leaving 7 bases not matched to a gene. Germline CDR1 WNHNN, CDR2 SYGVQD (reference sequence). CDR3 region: CASSESGRGHGQFF. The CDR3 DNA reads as TGCGCCAGCAGTGAGTCCGGCAGGGGGCACGGGCAGTTCTTC.

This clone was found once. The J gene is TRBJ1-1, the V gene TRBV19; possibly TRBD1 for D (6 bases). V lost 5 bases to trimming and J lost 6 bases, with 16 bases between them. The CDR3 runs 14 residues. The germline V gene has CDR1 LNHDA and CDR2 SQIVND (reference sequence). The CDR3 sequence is CASSQGGGRAEAFF. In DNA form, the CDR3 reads TGTGCCAGTAGTCAAGGGGGGGGGCGGGCTGAAGCTTTCTTT.

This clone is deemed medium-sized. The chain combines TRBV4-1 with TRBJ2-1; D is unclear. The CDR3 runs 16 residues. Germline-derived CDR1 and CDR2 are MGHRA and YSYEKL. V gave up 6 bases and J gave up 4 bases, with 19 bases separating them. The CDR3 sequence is CASSPGTVPSYNEQFF. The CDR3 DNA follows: TGCGCCAGCAGTCCCGGAACAGTTCCTTCTTACAATGAGCAGTTCTTC.

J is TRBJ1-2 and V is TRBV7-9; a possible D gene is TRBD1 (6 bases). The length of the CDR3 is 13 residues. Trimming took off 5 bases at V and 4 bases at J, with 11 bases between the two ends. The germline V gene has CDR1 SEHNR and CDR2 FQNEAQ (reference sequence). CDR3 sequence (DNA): TGTGCCAGCAGCGGGGGCTTCCTCTATGGCTACACCTTC. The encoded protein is CASSGGFLYGYTF.

The chain's CDR3 is CASRSGYSYEQYF. The CDR3 DNA sequence: TGTGCCAGTAGAAGCGGATACTCCTACGAGCAGTACTTC. The J gene is TRBJ2-7, the V gene TRBV7-2, with D possibly being TRBD2 (5 bases). The CDR3 loop spans 13 amino acids. The germline gives CDR1 SGHTA, CDR2 FQGNSA. V was trimmed by 9 bases and J by 0 bases, leaving 12 bases between them.

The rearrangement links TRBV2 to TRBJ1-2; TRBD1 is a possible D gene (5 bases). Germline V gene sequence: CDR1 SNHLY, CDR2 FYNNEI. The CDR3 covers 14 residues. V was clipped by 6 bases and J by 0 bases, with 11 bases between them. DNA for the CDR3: TGTGCCAGCAGACAGGACGGAGCTAACTATGGCTACACCTTC. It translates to CASRQDGANYGYTF. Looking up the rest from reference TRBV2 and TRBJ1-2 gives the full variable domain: EPEVTQTPSHQVTQMGQEVILRCVPISNHLYFYWYRQILGQKVEFLVSFYNNEISEKSEIFDDQFSVERPDGSNFTLKIRSTKLEDSAMYFCASRQDGANYGYTFGSGTRLTVV.

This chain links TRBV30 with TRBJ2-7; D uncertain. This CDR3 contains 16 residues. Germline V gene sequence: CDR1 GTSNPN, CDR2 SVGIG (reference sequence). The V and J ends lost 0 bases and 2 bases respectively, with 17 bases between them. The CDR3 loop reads CAWSVLLRQKTYEQYF. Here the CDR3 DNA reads TGTGCCTGGAGTGTACTCTTGAGGCAGAAAACCTACGAGCAGTACTTC.

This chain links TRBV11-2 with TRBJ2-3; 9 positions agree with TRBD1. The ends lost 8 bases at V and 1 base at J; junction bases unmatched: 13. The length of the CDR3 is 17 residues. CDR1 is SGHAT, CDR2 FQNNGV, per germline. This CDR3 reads CASGRGRQGVRTDTQYF. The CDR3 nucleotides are TGTGCCAGCGGAAGAGGGAGACAGGGGGTTCGCACAGATACGCAGTATTTT.